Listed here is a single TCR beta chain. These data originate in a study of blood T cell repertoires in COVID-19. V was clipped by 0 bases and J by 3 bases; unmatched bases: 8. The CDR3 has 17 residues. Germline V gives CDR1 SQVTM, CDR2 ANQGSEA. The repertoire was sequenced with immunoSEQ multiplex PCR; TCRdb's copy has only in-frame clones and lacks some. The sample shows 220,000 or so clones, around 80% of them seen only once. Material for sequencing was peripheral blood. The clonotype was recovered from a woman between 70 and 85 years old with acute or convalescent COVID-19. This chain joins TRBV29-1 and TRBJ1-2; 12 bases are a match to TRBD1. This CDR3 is CSVEDPPGTGGDYGYTF. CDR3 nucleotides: TGCAGCGTTGAAGATCCACCAGGGACAGGGGGCGACTATGGCTACACCTTC.